Shown below are 12 T cell receptor beta chains from a single sample sequenced in a study of blood T cell repertoires in COVID-19. Clones were sequenced by immunoSEQ multiplex PCR, and TCRdb holds only the in-frame ones, with some missing. The table has a few hundred thousand clones, more than 85% seen once; the top ten hold approximately 3%. Input material: PBMCs or T cells enriched from blood (not recorded which). These receptors came from a woman aged 25 to 39 who had recovered from COVID-19.

The chain combines TRBV7-3 with TRBJ2-3; no clear D gene. The CDR3 has 15 residues. Per germline, CDR1 SGHTA and CDR2 FQGTGA. The V gene lost 3 bases and the J gene lost 2 bases, with 12 bases spanning the gap. The CDR3 DNA follows: TGTGCCAGCAGCTTGTTTGTTCGGTCCACAGATACGCAGTATTTT. It yields the protein CASSLFVRSTDTQYF.

V gene TRBV19 combines with J gene TRBJ1-2; TRBD1 is a possible D gene (6 bases). Germline V gene sequence: CDR1 LNHDA, CDR2 SQIVND (reference sequence). The germline V and J ends were trimmed by 8 bases and 3 bases, with 22 bases remaining between them. The CDR3 covers 16 residues. The CDR3 loop reads CASGLTKGTIHYGYTF. The CDR3 coding sequence is TGTGCCAGTGGTCTGACAAAAGGGACAATCCACTATGGCTACACCTTC.

This chain uses TRBV5-1 with TRBJ1-2; D is unresolved. Deletions cut 4 bases from V and 8 bases from J, with 12 bases between. The CDR3 is 12 residues long. CDR1 and CDR2 (germline): SGHRS, YFSETQ. CDR3 sequence: CASSPRGAGYTF. The CDR3 bases are TGCGCCAGCAGCCCCCGTGGAGCGGGCTACACCTTC.

This chain connects TRBV4-1 to TRBJ2-3; 12 nucleotides line up with TRBD2. The CDR3 totals 16 residues. J was trimmed by 5 bases and V by 1 base; bases with no gene match: 4. CDR1 and CDR2 (germline): MGHRA, YSYEKL. CDR3 amino acids: CASSQVTGLAGDTQYF. The CDR3 DNA follows: TGCGCCAGCAGCCAAGTCACGGGACTAGCGGGAGATACGCAGTATTTT.

The CDR3: CASGSDRVGEQFF. In DNA, the CDR3 is TGTGCCAGCGGATCGGACAGGGTTGGTGAGCAGTTCTTC. The chain joins TRBV7-9 to TRBJ2-1, with 8 nucleotides matching TRBD1. The CDR3 contains 13 residues. The germline gives CDR1 SEHNR, CDR2 FQNEAQ (reference sequence). V shed 8 bases, J shed 9 bases, and the junction held 9 bases outside the gene matches. The variable domain in full, with the rest retrieved from reference TRBV7-9 and TRBJ2-1, is DTGVSQNPRHKITKRGQNVTFRCDPISEHNRLYWYRQTLGQGPEFLTYFQNEAQLEKSRLLSDRFSAERPKGSFSTLEIQRTEQGDSAMYLCASGSDRVGEQFFGPGTRLTVL.

The chain uses TRBV5-1 and TRBJ2-5, with D possibly being TRBD1 (5 bases). The CDR3 length is 16 residues. Trimming cost V 6 bases and J 5 bases, with 23 bases left between them. Germline V gene sequence: CDR1 SGHRS, CDR2 YFSETQ. The CDR3 DNA reads as TGCGCCAGCACCCTTGGGCCAGGGTCGGTTGAGGAGACCCAGTACTTC. Amino acid sequence: CASTLGPGSVEETQYF.

This sequence joins TRBV5-1 and TRBJ1-2; no definite D call. The CDR3 runs 16 residues. V was pared by 0 bases and J by 5 bases, with 17 bases between. Per the germline V gene, CDR1 is SGHRS and CDR2 is YFSETQ. CDR3 DNA sequence: TGCGCCAGCAGCTTGGGCGGAGCCTTGGTTGCTTATGGCTACACCTTC. Translated, it gives CASSLGGALVAYGYTF.

The chain joins TRBV3-1 (or the pseudogene TRBV3-2) to TRBJ2-3; no clear D. Germline assignment: CDR1 LGHDT and CDR2 YNNKEL (reference sequence). The V end lost 5 bases, the J end lost 2 bases, and 5 bases lay between the germline ends. This CDR3 contains 12 residues. The CDR3 DNA reads TGTGCCAGCAGCTCCTCCACAGATACGCAGTATTTT. This sequence encodes CASSSSTDTQYF.

The CDR3 sequence: CASSYPGLGELFF. CDR3 coding DNA: TGTGCCAGCAGTTACCCAGGGCTCGGGGAGCTGTTTTTT. V and J are TRBV28 and TRBJ2-2; maybe TRBD1 (5 bases). CDR1 and CDR2 from the germline V gene are MDHEN and SYDVKM. The CDR3 consists of 13 residues. Trimming stripped 4 bases from V and 7 bases from J, with 10 bases between.

This clone was recorded a few times. The chain employs TRBV27 and TRBJ2-2, with 12 positions matching TRBD2. V trimming: 7 bases; J trimming: 7 bases; junction bases outside the gene matches: 13. The CDR3 has 17 residues. Germline assignment: CDR1 MNHEY and CDR2 SMNVEV (reference sequence). DNA of the CDR3: TGTGCCAGCAACAAAGACCTAGCGGGAGGGCCCGGCGGGGAGCTGTTTTTT. Translation gives CASNKDLAGGPGGELFF.

In DNA form, the CDR3 reads TGTGCCAGCAGCGTGGCTAGGGACAGCTCTAACTATGGCTACACCTTC. This gives the protein CASSVARDSSNYGYTF. V is TRBV9 and J is TRBJ1-2, with TRBD1 identical over 7 bases. The CDR3 spans 16 residues. Germline CDR1 reads SGDLS; CDR2 reads YYNGEE. Trimming took 2 bases from V and 0 from J; bases not matched to a gene: 7.

J is TRBJ2-2 and V is TRBV9, with a tentative D call TRBD2 (6 bases). The CDR3 is 16 amino acids. Germline-derived CDR1 and CDR2 are SGDLS and YYNGEE. V lost 0 bases and J 4 bases, leaving 13 bases between the germline ends. Here the CDR3 reads CASSVDPARGTGELFF. CDR3 DNA: TGTGCCAGCAGCGTAGACCCAGCGCGGGGCACCGGGGAGCTGTTTTTT.